This paragraph covers one TCR beta chain sequence. Trimming took off 6 bases at V and 6 bases at J, with 17 bases between the two ends. This CDR3 spans 14 amino acids. In germline, CDR1 is MNHNY, CDR2 SVGAGI (reference sequence). The data were taken from a study of OX40 agonist ivuxolimab in advanced cancers. Assay used: immunoSEQ multiplex PCR; TCRdb lists only in-frame clones, some missing. Among some 97,000 clones listed, approximately 90% were seen once. The chain employs TRBV6-6 and TRBJ1-1, with D perhaps matching TRBD1 (6 bases). The sample here was CD4+ or CD8+ T cells sorted from blood, taken in a trial of the OX40 agonist ivuxolimab. The sequence derives from an adult with an advanced solid tumor such as melanoma, head and neck, liver or kidney cancer. The CDR3 protein is CASRPDGGGAEAFF. Written as DNA, the CDR3 is TGTGCCAGCAGGCCCGACGGGGGGGGCGCTGAAGCTTTCTTT.